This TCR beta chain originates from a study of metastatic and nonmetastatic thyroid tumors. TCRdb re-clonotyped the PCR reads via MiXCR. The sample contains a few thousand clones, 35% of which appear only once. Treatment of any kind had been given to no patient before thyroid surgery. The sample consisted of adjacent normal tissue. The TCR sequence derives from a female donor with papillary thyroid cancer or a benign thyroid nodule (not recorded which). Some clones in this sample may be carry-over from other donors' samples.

Here the CDR3 reads CASSRRDRGNQPQHF. CDR3 DNA sequence: TGTGCCAGCAGTCGCCGGGACAGGGGCAATCAGCCCCAGCATTTT. This chain uses TRBV12-3 or TRBV12-4 with TRBJ1-5; 9 bases align to TRBD1. This CDR3 is built from 15 residues. The J segment lost 2 bases and the V segment lost 5 bases, leaving 4 bases of the junction unmatched.